The 30 T cell receptor beta chains below were found in one sample sequenced in a study of cytomegalovirus exposure and HLA in healthy donors. PCR amplification relied on 60 Vbeta primers (plus 13 Jbeta primers). The assay was immunoSEQ multiplex PCR, and TCRdb's table has in-frame clones only and misses some. The sample gives about 100,000 clones, around 82% of which show up once; roughly 5.1% is in the top ten. The sample consisted of PBMCs. Every receptor here comes from a man aged 35-49 years in good health and CMV-seropositive.

The J gene is TRBJ2-5, the V gene TRBV6-1, with a weak D call TRBD2 (5 bases). The CDR3 covers 13 residues. The germline V gene has CDR1 MNHNS and CDR2 SASEGT. With 6 bases removed from V and 2 bases from J, the gap between germline ends came to 10 bases. CDR3 nucleotide sequence: TGTGCCAGCAGCCGAGGGTGGCAAGAGACCCAGTACTTC. Translated, it gives CASSRGWQETQYF.

V usage is TRBV23-1 and J usage is TRBJ1-1; a possible D gene is TRBD1 (5 bases). Being an ORF, TRBV23-1 has a function that is uncertain. Trimming stripped 2 bases from V and 1 base from J, with 8 bases between. CDR3 length: 14 residues. The CDR3 region is CASSQLDRNTEAFF. CDR3 bases: TGCGCCAGCAGTCAACTAGACAGGAACACTGAAGCTTTCTTT.

This clone was observed once. The chain recombines TRBV7-2 with TRBJ1-5; D gene ambiguous. V was shortened by 1 base and J by 7 bases, with 8 bases between the two germline ends. The germline CDR1 and CDR2 sequences are SGHTA and FQGNSA. This CDR3 is 13 amino acids long. The CDR3, as DNA: TGTGCCAGCAGCTTAGGGGCTCGGCAGCCCCAGCATTTT. Amino acid sequence: CASSLGARQPQHF.

In its sample, this clone was seen a few times. The chain has TRBV2 and TRBJ1-2; no definite D call. This CDR3 has 13 amino acids. Trimming removed 6 bases at V and 3 bases at J, with 11 bases between. CDR1 is SNHLY and CDR2 is FYNNEI in the germline V gene. DNA for the CDR3: TGTGCCAGCAGCGGGGAGAGACACTATGGCTACACCTTC. Residues: CASSGERHYGYTF.

This rearrangement joins TRBV6-5 to TRBJ1-6, with D tentatively TRBD1 (5 bases). This CDR3 comprises 15 residues. Germline CDR1 is MNHEY and CDR2 is SVGAGI. V gave up 7 bases and J gave up 5 bases, with 15 bases separating them. CDR3 sequence (DNA): TGTGCCAGCACCGCTACCTGGGGCGATAATTCACCCCTCCACTTT. This encodes CASTATWGDNSPLHF.

The genes are TRBV10-2 and TRBJ2-1, with 10 bases identical to TRBD2. This CDR3 comprises 17 residues. Trimming cost V 4 bases and J 8 bases; bases outside gene matches: 14. The germline gives CDR1 WSHSY, CDR2 SAAADI. CDR3 DNA sequence: TGCGCCAGCAGTGGCTCCCATAGCGGGAGGATGATCGATGAGCAGTTCTTC. This translates into CASSGSHSGRMIDEQFF.

The gene calls are TRBV7-6 and TRBJ1-1, with D hard to call. CDR3 length: 14 residues. Trimming pared 0 bases from V and 1 base from J, leaving 6 bases between. CDR1 and CDR2 (germline): SGHVS, FNYEAQ. DNA of the CDR3: TGTGCCAGCAGCTTAGCGGGCCAGAACACTGAAGCTTTCTTT. This gives the protein CASSLAGQNTEAFF.

The V and J genes are TRBV7-8 and TRBJ2-1; D might be TRBD2 (5 bases). V gave up 5 bases and J gave up 7 bases, with 15 bases separating them. The CDR3 runs 14 residues. Germline values: CDR1 SGHVS, CDR2 FQNEAQ. The CDR3 DNA reads TGTGCCAGCAGCGAAAGGAGGAGTCAAAATGAGCAGTTCTTC. Its translation is CASSERRSQNEQFF.

CDR3 residues: CASSGQAKGYTF. The CDR3 region has the DNA TGTGCCAGCAGCGGACAGGCTAAAGGCTACACCTTC. V usage is TRBV2 and J usage is TRBJ1-2; 7 nucleotides line up with TRBD1. V was clipped by 6 bases and J by 8 bases; unmatched bases: 6. Germline loops: CDR1 SNHLY, CDR2 FYNNEI. CDR3 length equals 12 residues.

CDR3 DNA: TGCGCCAGCAGCTCCGCCGGGGGACCGGAGACCCAGTACTTC. This codes for CASSSAGGPETQYF. The J gene is TRBJ2-5, the V gene TRBV5-1; a weak D match, TRBD2 (6 bases). Trimming took 3 bases from V and 5 from J, leaving 14 bases between them. The germline gives CDR1 SGHRS, CDR2 YFSETQ. The length of the CDR3 is 14 residues.

This clone was recorded a few times. The junction shows a germline mismatch at one end, possibly a read error. The chain carries TRBV7-9 and TRBJ2-6; 8 nucleotides align to TRBD1. Looked up from germline, CDR1 is SEHNR and CDR2 is FQNEAQ (reference sequence). The CDR3 extends over 16 amino acids. The CDR3 here is CASRPPTGDGANGLTF. The CDR3 nucleotides are TGTGCCAGCAGACCTCCGACAGGGGATGGGGCCAACGGCCTGACTTTC.

The chain couples TRBV19 to TRBJ2-1; 7 bases line up with TRBD2. V dropped 4 bases and J dropped 0; count of bases not matched to a gene: 6. This CDR3 is built from 16 residues. The germline CDR1 and CDR2 sequences are LNHDA and SQIVND (reference sequence). The CDR3 here is CASSNDGGSSYNEQFF. In nucleotides, the CDR3 is TGTGCCAGTAGTAATGATGGCGGGAGCTCCTACAATGAGCAGTTCTTC.

This rearrangement joins TRBV5-1 to TRBJ2-3; D not resolved. Trimming cost V 6 bases and J 5 bases, with 7 bases left between them. Looked up from germline, CDR1 is SGHRS and CDR2 is YFSETQ. The CDR3 is 11 residues long. The CDR3 reads CASKELDTQYF. For the CDR3, the DNA is TGCGCCAGCAAGGAGTTAGATACGCAGTATTTT.

The rearrangement links TRBV7-8 to TRBJ1-1, with no clear D. V lost 1 base and J 1 base, leaving 10 bases between the germline ends. Germline assignment: CDR1 SGHVS and CDR2 FQNEAQ. CDR3 length equals 15 residues. The CDR3 bases are TGTGCCAGCAGCTTAGTGTCCCAGGCGAACACTGAAGCTTTCTTT. Its protein is CASSLVSQANTEAFF.

V gene TRBV4-2 combines with J gene TRBJ1-2; 9 bases align to TRBD1. V was clipped by 4 bases and J by 4 bases; unmatched bases: 10. The CDR3 has 16 amino acids. CDR1 is LGHNA, CDR2 YNFKEQ, per germline. The CDR3 sequence: CASSRSGTGSSYGYTF. The CDR3 nucleotides are TGTGCCAGCAGCCGCTCCGGGACAGGGAGTAGCTATGGCTACACCTTC.

In its sample, this clone was seen once. The V call is TRBV18, the J call TRBJ1-5; the match to TRBD1 covers 9 bases. Unmatched junction bases numbered 4, after V lost 1 base and J lost 3 bases. Germline V gene sequence: CDR1 KGHSH, CDR2 LQKENI. This CDR3 region has 16 residues. CDR3 protein: CASSPRGTGSNQPQHF. CDR3 in DNA: TGTGCCAGCTCACCACGCGGGACAGGGTCCAATCAGCCCCAGCATTTT.

The chain uses TRBV5-6 and TRBJ2-5; a possible D gene is TRBD1 (6 bases). V gave up 0 bases and J gave up 7 bases, with 7 bases separating them. Germline V CDR1 and CDR2: SGHDT, YYEEEE. CDR3 size: 12 residues. For the CDR3, the DNA is TGTGCCAGCAGCTTGGCACAGGGGACCCAGTACTTC. Residues: CASSLAQGTQYF.

V is TRBV5-4 and J is TRBJ2-5; D may be TRBD1 (6 bases). Germline CDR1 and CDR2: SGHNT and YYREEE (reference sequence). There are 15 residues in the CDR3. With 4 bases removed from V and 1 base from J, the gap between germline ends came to 14 bases. The CDR3 loop reads CASSPTQGFQETQYF. DNA of the CDR3: TGTGCCAGCAGCCCTACACAGGGTTTCCAAGAGACCCAGTACTTC.

The V call is TRBV5-6, the J call TRBJ2-2; no reliable D call. V was clipped by 0 bases and J by 3 bases, with 3 bases between them. This CDR3 comprises 13 residues. Per germline, CDR1 SGHDT and CDR2 YYEEEE. CDR3 sequence: CASSLGDTGELFF. The CDR3 DNA is TGTGCCAGCAGCTTGGGAGACACCGGGGAGCTGTTTTTT.

The J gene is TRBJ2-1, the V gene TRBV28; TRBD1 aligns across 8 bases. The length of the CDR3 is 13 residues. The V and J ends lost 5 bases and 7 bases, in that order; junction bases with no gene match: 4. Germline-derived CDR1 and CDR2 are MDHEN and SYDVKM. The CDR3 sequence is CASSPRTGNEQFF. DNA of the CDR3: TGTGCCAGCAGTCCCCGGACAGGGAATGAGCAGTTCTTC.

The V call is TRBV11-2, the J call TRBJ2-7, with D tentatively TRBD1 (5 bases). V lost 2 bases to trimming and J lost 2 bases, with 16 bases between them. CDR1 and CDR2 (germline): SGHAT, FQNNGV. The CDR3 length is 16 residues. CDR3 protein: CASSLFPDILTYEQYF. The CDR3, as DNA: TGTGCCAGCAGCTTATTTCCGGACATCCTAACCTACGAGCAGTACTTC.

The chain uses TRBV7-9 and TRBJ2-5; 9 bases match TRBD1. From germline, CDR1 is SEHNR and CDR2 FQNEAQ (reference sequence). The CDR3 runs to 15 residues. The trim removed 5 bases at V and 0 bases at J, leaving 4 bases unmatched. CDR3 nucleotides: TGTGCCAGCAGCCGTTACAGGGGGCACCAAGAGACCCAGTACTTC. It translates to CASSRYRGHQETQYF.

This chain uses TRBV5-5 with TRBJ1-1; D is uncertain. V shed 1 base and J shed 1 base, with 8 bases lying between them. Germline assignment: CDR1 SGHKS and CDR2 YYEKEE (reference sequence). This CDR3 contains 14 residues. In DNA, the CDR3 is TGTGCCAGCAGCTTGCGGAGGACGAACACTGAAGCTTTCTTT. Its translation: CASSLRRTNTEAFF.

In this sample, this clone turned up a few times. The chain combines TRBV5-8 with TRBJ2-7; possibly TRBD1 for D (6 bases). Germline V CDR1 and CDR2: SGHTS, YDEGEE. The V end lost 0 bases, the J end lost 7 bases, and 14 bases lay between the germline ends. The CDR3 consists of 14 residues. DNA for the CDR3: TGTGCCAGCAGCTTGGGGACAGCCGCCGGGGAGCAGTACTTC. This sequence encodes CASSLGTAAGEQYF.

The J gene is TRBJ2-5, the V gene TRBV28; TRBD1 aligns across 10 bases. This CDR3 contains 17 residues. Trimming cost V 3 bases and J 2 bases; bases outside gene matches: 9. Germline values: CDR1 MDHEN, CDR2 SYDVKM. CDR3 in DNA: TGTGCCAGCAGTTTCCCCCGGGACAGGGGATCGCAAGAGACCCAGTACTTC. Translating it yields CASSFPRDRGSQETQYF.

The rearrangement joins TRBV2 to TRBJ2-7; possibly TRBD2 for D (5 bases). Trimming cost V 2 bases and J 4 bases, with 12 bases left between them. Germline V gives CDR1 SNHLY, CDR2 FYNNEI. This CDR3 comprises 14 residues. Here the CDR3 reads CASSESGGHYEQYF. The CDR3 DNA sequence: TGTGCCAGCAGTGAATCCGGAGGCCATTACGAGCAGTACTTC.

V and J are TRBV19 and TRBJ2-1; 12 positions agree with TRBD2. The CDR3 extends over 16 amino acids. V was pared by 5 bases and J by 3 bases, with 5 bases of the junction left unmatched. CDR1 is LNHDA, CDR2 SQIVND, per germline (reference sequence). The CDR3 reads CASSVTSGGYYNEQFF. Here the CDR3 DNA reads TGTGCCAGTAGTGTCACTAGCGGGGGGTACTACAATGAGCAGTTCTTC. The complete variable domain, with remaining parts taken from reference TRBV19 and TRBJ2-1, reads DGGITQSPKYLFRKEGQNVTLSCEQNLNHDAMYWYRQDPGQGLRLIYYSQIVNDFQKGDIAEGYSVSREKKESFPLTVTSAQKNPTAFYLCASSVTSGGYYNEQFFGPGTRLTVL.

This clone showed up just once. The chain employs TRBV6-1 and TRBJ1-2, with D possibly TRBD1 on 5 matching bases. The CDR3 extends over 15 amino acids. The germline CDR1 and CDR2 sequences are MNHNS and SASEGT. Trimming took off 7 bases at V and 0 bases at J, with 15 bases between the two ends. CDR3 nucleotides: TGTGCCAGCACCTTACGGGGGGTCGCTAACTATGGCTACACCTTC. It is translated as CASTLRGVANYGYTF.

The J gene is TRBJ1-2, the V gene TRBV9; D ambiguous. This CDR3 contains 14 residues. V dropped 0 bases and J dropped 0 bases, with 6 bases sitting between them. Per the germline V gene, CDR1 is SGDLS and CDR2 is YYNGEE. CDR3: CASSVDPANYGYTF. DNA of the CDR3: TGTGCCAGCAGCGTAGATCCAGCTAACTATGGCTACACCTTC.

This rearrangement joins TRBV2 to TRBJ2-2, with TRBD1 identical over 9 bases. The V and J ends lost 3 bases and 6 bases, in that order; junction bases with no gene match: 11. The CDR3 has 17 amino acids. CDR1 and CDR2 from the germline V gene are SNHLY and FYNNEI. CDR3 sequence reads: CASSDPGQGYGAGELFF. The CDR3 DNA reads TGTGCCAGCAGTGATCCGGGACAGGGCTATGGGGCCGGGGAGCTGTTTTTT.